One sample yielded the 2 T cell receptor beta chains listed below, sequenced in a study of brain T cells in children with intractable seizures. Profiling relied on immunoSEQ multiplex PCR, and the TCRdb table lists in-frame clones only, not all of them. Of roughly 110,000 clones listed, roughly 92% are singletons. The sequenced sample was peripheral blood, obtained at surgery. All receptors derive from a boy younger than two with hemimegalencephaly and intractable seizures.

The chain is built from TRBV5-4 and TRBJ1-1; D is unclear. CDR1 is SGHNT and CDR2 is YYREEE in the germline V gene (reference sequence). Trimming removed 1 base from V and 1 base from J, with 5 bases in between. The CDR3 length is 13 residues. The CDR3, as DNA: TGTGCCAGCAGCTTGCCAGGGAACACTGAAGCTTTCTTT. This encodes CASSLPGNTEAFF.

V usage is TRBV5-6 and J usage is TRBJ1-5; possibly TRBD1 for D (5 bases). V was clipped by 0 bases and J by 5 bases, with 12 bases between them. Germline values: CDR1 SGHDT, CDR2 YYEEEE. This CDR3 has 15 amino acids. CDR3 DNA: TGTGCCAGCAGCTTGGCGGGAGGGGTTGATCAGCCCCAGCATTTT. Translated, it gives CASSLAGGVDQPQHF.